A single sample gave rise to the 4 T cell receptor beta chains below, sequenced in a study of a mutant IDH1 vaccine in newly diagnosed glioma. Sequencing was performed with immunoSEQ multiplex PCR; in TCRdb, only in-frame clones are kept and a portion is missing. This table holds about 28,000 clones, about four fifths found once. The time point: week 23, last vaccination. The vaccine gave 300 ug of a 20-mer mutant IDH1 peptide subcutaneously per dose. These receptors have no known antigen. The sequencing used PBMCs, collected from a glioma patient whose treatment included an IDH1 peptide vaccine. The receptor source for this set is a woman in her 30s with glioma.

This clone was counted a few times. The chain recombines TRBV4-3 with TRBJ1-1; 10 bases match TRBD1. The CDR3 runs to 15 residues. Germline-derived CDR1 and CDR2 are LGHNA and YSLEER. The junction had 5 bases not matched to a gene; V was cut back by 4 bases and J by 3 bases. The CDR3 bases are TGCGCCAGCAGCCGAGCCGGGACAGGGGACACTGAAGCTTTCTTT. Residues: CASSRAGTGDTEAFF.

V is TRBV18 and J is TRBJ1-1; D gene unclear. CDR1 is KGHSH and CDR2 is LQKENI in the germline V gene. The CDR3 sequence is 13 residues long. With 1 base removed from V and 3 bases from J, the gap between germline ends came to 6 bases. CDR3 residues: CASSPQADTEAFF. As DNA, the CDR3 is TGTGCCAGCTCACCACAGGCTGACACTGAAGCTTTCTTT.

V gene TRBV7-6 combines with J gene TRBJ1-1; D not resolved. CDR1 is SGHVS and CDR2 is FNYEAQ in the germline V gene. This CDR3 is built from 14 residues. The V gene lost 3 bases and the J gene lost 0 bases, with 8 bases spanning the gap. CDR3 loop: CASSLGSMNTEAFF. CDR3 nucleotide sequence: TGTGCCAGCAGCTTGGGAAGCATGAACACTGAAGCTTTCTTT. The full variable domain, its missing parts supplied by reference TRBV7-6 and TRBJ1-1, is GAGVSQSPRYKVTKRGQDVALRCDPISGHVSLYWYRQALGQGPEFLTYFNYEAQQDKSGLPNDRFSAERPEGSISTLTIQRTEQRDSAMYRCASSLGSMNTEAFFGQGTRLTVV.

The V call is TRBV6-6, the J call TRBJ2-5; D assignment may be TRBD1 or TRBD2 (5 bases each). Looked up from germline, CDR1 is MNHNY and CDR2 is SVGAGI (reference sequence). The CDR3 extends over 13 amino acids. The germline V and J ends were trimmed by 6 bases and 8 bases, with 16 bases remaining between them. CDR3 loop: CASSPPGPATQYF. The CDR3 nucleotides read TGTGCCAGCAGCCCCCCGGGACCCGCTACCCAGTACTTC.